This note documents a single T cell receptor (beta chain) sequence. The same CDR3 also results from other DNA sequences found in this sample. Germline V lookup: CDR1 LNHDA, CDR2 SQIVND (reference sequence). This CDR3 is built from 14 residues. V was shortened by 4 bases and J by 3 bases, with 10 bases between the two germline ends. This record belongs to a study of shared clonotypes between healthy human individuals. Measured with immunoSEQ multiplex PCR; TCRdb has only the in-frame clones, and not every one. There are around 1.9 million clones in the sample; just under 95% occur only once, and approximately 1.7% lies in the top ten. Terminally differentiated effector memory CD45RA+ cells were left out of the naive CD8 fraction, which was CD45RO-negative and positively selected for CCR7.

The sequence derives from a young man in good health. Some clones in this sample may be carry-over from other donors' samples. The gene calls are TRBV19 and TRBJ1-5; a weak D match, TRBD1 (6 bases). Sequenced: naive CD8+ T cells from PBMCs. CDR3 region: CASSTRDTNQPQHF. For the CDR3, the DNA is TGTGCCAGTAGTACGCGGGACACCAATCAGCCCCAGCATTTT.